This note documents a single TCR beta chain sequence. The entry originates in a study of blood T cell repertoires in COVID-19. Per the germline V gene, CDR1 is GTSNPN and CDR2 is SVGIG (reference sequence). This CDR3 region has 15 residues. V was clipped by 0 bases and J by 10 bases, with 21 bases between them. As processed by the authors: Amplification from reference gene primers served as the basis for estimated nucleated cell counts. Assay: immunoSEQ multiplex PCR; the TCRdb copy retains only in-frame clones and omits some. V, J and clone size are taken as reported in that table, and D and trimming were inferred from the DNA itself. The table has some 260,000 clones, just under 85% seen once.

This rearrangement joins TRBV30 to TRBJ1-1; tentative D call: TRBD1 (6 bases). Sequencing was performed on peripheral blood. This receptor was identified in a man at least 80 years old with acute or convalescent COVID-19. CDR3 loop: CAWSVTRLRQAGAFF. CDR3 DNA: TGTGCCTGGAGTGTAACTCGTCTACGACAGGCTGGAGCTTTCTTT.